These T cell receptor beta chains were read from a single sample in a study of cytomegalovirus exposure and HLA in healthy donors. Using immunoSEQ multiplex PCR, the repertoire was profiled, and TCRdb retains in-frame clones only, with some absent. The table has 150,000 to 200,000 clones, 82% seen once. Sequencing used PBMCs. The receptor set was obtained from a man aged 35 to 55 in good health and CMV-seronegative. Each CDR3 is given with its conserved first and last residue. Size is omitted from some rows. Given values are once, few, many or a class for expanded clones.

>TRBJ2-3|TRBV5-1|.
CASSLGRTDTQYF
>TRBJ1-1|TRBV6-5|.
CASSFGTPTEAFF
>TRBJ2-2|TRBV7-8|.
CASSWGQGASGELFF
>TRBJ1-5|TRBV28|.
CASSSLYSNQPQHF
>TRBJ2-4|TRBV5-1|.
CASSLGTGELNIQYF
>TRBJ1-5|TRBV19|.
CASSPRRGPQPQHF
>TRBJ1-1|TRBV7-6|.
CASSSAVYTEAFF
>TRBJ2-7|TRBV5-4|few
CASSDASRDSPYEQYF
>TRBJ2-7|TRBV7-6|.
CASSGSSGRIQYF
>TRBJ2-7|TRBV19|.
CASSITSGSPYEQYF
>TRBJ2-2|TRBV6-5|.
CASSTNGRNTGELFF
>TRBJ1-3|TRBV7-2|.
CASSLGQVKAGNTIYF
>TRBJ2-3|TRBV5-4|.
CASFPGLGGGVTDTQYF
>TRBJ1-3|TRBV7-9|.
CASSVYFRNTIYF
>TRBJ2-5|TRBV11-2|.
CASSFAGAQETQYF
>TRBJ2-6|TRBV18|.
CASTGGTGANVLTF
>TRBJ2-3|TRBV7-2|once
CASSLELAGGADTQYF
>TRBJ1-6|TRBV30|.
CAWSFRDSPLHF
>TRBJ1-4|TRBV5-1|.
CASSPRNTGPYEKLFF
>TRBJ1-1|TRBV28|.
CASSSPRVAFF
>TRBJ1-4|TRBV2|.
CASSPLGQGNEKLFF
>TRBJ1-3|TRBV10-2|.
CASSGTGPGNTIYF
>TRBJ1-4|TRBV7-7|.
CASSLSSSAGEKLFF
>TRBJ2-1|TRBV29-1|few
CSVRDRNNEQFF
>TRBJ2-1|TRBV27|.
CASSYHSTQAAFEQFF
>TRBJ2-3|TRBV11-1|few
CASSPLARGDTQYF
>TRBJ2-3|TRBV27|.
CASSLRPPLAGVTDTQYF
>TRBJ2-2|TRBV5-1|.
CASSVQSAANTGELFF
>TRBJ2-2|TRBV5-1|.
CASNLAGTSTGELFF
>TRBJ1-6|TRBV9|.
CASSVTSEANSPLHF
>TRBJ1-1|TRBV6-1|.
CASSGQGALVIEAFF
>TRBJ1-1|TRBV19|.
CASRGTMNTEAFF
>TRBJ1-2|TRBV6-5|.
CASVEGSGGYTF
>TRBJ2-3|TRBV5-4|.
CASSLGDRGRTDTQYF
>TRBJ2-1|TRBV11-3|once
CASSSFPTQNNEQFF
>TRBJ1-2|TRBV5-3|.
CARSLFRTENGYTF
>TRBJ1-3|TRBV7-8|.
CASSYDRISGNTIYF
>TRBJ2-5|TRBV6-5|.
CASSIGGQETQYF
>TRBJ1-2|TRBV9|once
CASSVDRDYGYTF
>TRBJ2-1|TRBV7-3|.
CASSLAAGVRNEQFF
>TRBJ2-1|TRBV19|.
CASSTLPTGDPHRNEQFF
>TRBJ1-5|TRBV7-2|.
CASSLEIGVVNQPQHF
>TRBJ2-3|TRBV30|.
CAWGGSGRIADTQYF
>TRBJ2-1|TRBV27|.
CASSISGTAYNEQFF
>TRBJ1-1|TRBV5-6|.
CASRDRDRTEAFF
>TRBJ2-7|TRBV28|.
CASSRRAGGSYEQYF
>TRBJ2-5|TRBV6-6|few
CASTPDSQETQYF
>TRBJ1-6|TRBV6-6|.
CASSYSEGVGNSPLHF
>TRBJ1-1|TRBV10-3|.
CAISESAQGTMNTEAFF
>TRBJ2-2|TRBV5-4|once
CASSFFRINTGELFF
>TRBJ2-1|TRBV5-1|.
CASSSGPGTSRHNEQFF
>TRBJ2-1|TRBV5-1|.
CASSLAPGTGVEQFF